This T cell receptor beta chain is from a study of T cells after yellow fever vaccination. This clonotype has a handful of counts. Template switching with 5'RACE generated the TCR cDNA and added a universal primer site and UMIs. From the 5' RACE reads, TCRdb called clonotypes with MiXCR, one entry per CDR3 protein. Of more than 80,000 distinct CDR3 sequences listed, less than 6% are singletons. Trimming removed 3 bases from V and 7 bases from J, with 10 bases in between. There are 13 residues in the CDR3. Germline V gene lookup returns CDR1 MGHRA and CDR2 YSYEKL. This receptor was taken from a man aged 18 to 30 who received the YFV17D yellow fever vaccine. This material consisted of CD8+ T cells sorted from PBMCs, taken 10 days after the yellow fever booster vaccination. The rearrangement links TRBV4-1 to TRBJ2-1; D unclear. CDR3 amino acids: CASSHGRSNEQFF. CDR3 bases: TGCGCCAGCAGCCATGGACGGTCTAATGAGCAGTTCTTC.